Detailed here is one T cell receptor beta chain. It lacks a known antigen. The input lacks base qualities; no much larger clone sits a single base away. CDR3 length: 15 amino acids, cysteine to phenylalanine. The retained sequence is limited to the CDR3, 45 bases, with the frame set at the first base. CDR1 and CDR2 are drawn from the germline V gene: MRHNA, SNTAGT. Cut back by 7 bases and 4 bases, the V and J ends lie 14 bases apart. This record comes from a study of blood T cell repertoires in COVID-19 (TCRdb year 2020). Context from the whole study: Samples from collaborators originated in the United States, Italy and Spain and spanned both the acute and convalescent phases of COVID-19. The prospective study material was composed of cDNA or gDNA derived from T cells, B-cell-depleted T cells, or PBMCs. Deeply sampled blood TCRbeta repertoires from subjects exposed to, actively infected with, or recovered from COVID-19 were included in the dataset. The repertoires were made available in a free public database intended to serve as a resource for research on the immune response to SARS-CoV-2. The samples were drawn from two sources: the first 160 participants of the ongoing ImmuneRACE study, and over 950 subjects contributed by 6 global collaborators. Nearly every sample came with metadata listing a de-identified subject ID, COVID-19 status, age in years and sex. Where available, HLA class I and class II types were obtained from metadata supplied by the sample provider rather than from assay-based typing.

TCRbeta CDR3 regions were amplified from genomic DNA using the immunoSEQ Assay, a bias-controlled multiplex PCR. The published analysis was carried out like this. Nucleated cell counts per sample were estimated from amplification of reference gene primers within the assay. To quantify the absolute abundance of each unique TCRbeta CDR3 rearrangement, sequence reads were collapsed and filtered. For each sample, productive Simpson clonality was calculated by taking the square root of Simpson's diversity index across productive rearrangements. The source is immuneACCESS, and TCRdb retained only in-frame sequences with V and J called. Part of the clones is not carried over; for the studies checked, unresolved V genes explain less than half of this, and the remainder is unexplained. D and trimming were read from the DNA, whereas the V and J calls and clone size are those reported in that table. The sample data list over 45,000 clones, and about 78% of these were observed just once. The ten largest make up roughly a fifth of the sample.

The study at large found these results: The quantity of clinical and demographic metadata differed by source and by participant and was supplied without curation.

Collaborating institutions collected whole blood in K2EDTA tubes following their own protocols. Collaborator samples were shipped for TCRbeta analysis as frozen whole blood, isolated PBMCs, or DNA extracted from either sample type. The sample was peripheral blood. This clonotype originated in a man between 50 and 59 years old with active or convalescent COVID-19. The V gene is TRBV6-4 and the J gene is TRBJ2-6; 5 matching bases give a weak D call of TRBD1. The sequence in DNA is TGTGCCAGCATCTGGGGCGTTCTAGGGGCCAACGTCCTGACTTTC. This gives the protein CASIWGVLGANVLTF.